Below are 13 T cell receptor beta chains sequenced from a single sample in a study of identical twins. TCRdb re-analysed the 5' RACE reads in MiXCR, keeping a single row per CDR3 protein. This sample has about 690,000 distinct CDR3 sequences; approximately 22% occur once, and the top ten carry over 4%. This sample was shared with a second study, whose subject was T cells expressing NK-cell markers.

Specimen: PBMCs. These receptors all come from a woman aged 18-30 years in good health.

In its sample, this clonotype was seen many times. J is TRBJ2-3 and V is TRBV7-6; D may match TRBD1 or TRBD2 (5 bases each). V lost 1 base and J lost 2, with 16 bases in between. Germline V gives CDR1 SGHVS, CDR2 FNYEAQ. The CDR3 is 17 amino acids. The CDR3 is CASSLVPGLGDTDTQYF. DNA of the CDR3: TGTGCCAGCAGCTTAGTACCGGGGCTTGGGGACACAGATACGCAGTATTTT.

The chain has TRBV12-3 or TRBV12-4 and TRBJ1-1, with a possible D match to TRBD1 (5 bases). V gave up 6 bases and J gave up 1 base, with 12 bases separating them. This CDR3 is built from 14 residues. Written as DNA, the CDR3 is TGTGCCAGCAGCCCCCCAGGGACGAACACTGAAGCTTTCTTT. Translation gives CASSPPGTNTEAFF.

This clonotype was detected only a few times. The chain uses TRBV20-1 and TRBJ1-1; D remains ambiguous. The CDR3 has 10 amino acids. The germline CDR1 and CDR2 sequences are DFQATT and SNEGSKA (reference sequence). Trimming shortened V by 0 bases and J by 11 bases, and 7 bases separated the two germline ends. The CDR3: CSARDYEAFF. CDR3 nucleotide sequence: TGCAGTGCTAGAGATTATGAGGCTTTCTTT.

This clonotype has ten or more counts. The chain joins TRBV20-1 to TRBJ2-4, with D tentatively TRBD2 (6 bases). Germline V lookup: CDR1 DFQATT, CDR2 SNEGSKA (reference sequence). Trimming shortened V by 6 bases and J by 7 bases, and 13 bases separated the two germline ends. The CDR3 length is 12 residues. The CDR3 DNA follows: TGCAGTGCCCTGGAGGCGGGGAACATTCAGTACTTC. It encodes CSALEAGNIQYF.

This rearrangement joins TRBV12-3 or TRBV12-4 to TRBJ2-7; weak D call: TRBD1 (6 bases). V lost 5 bases, J lost 6 bases, and 20 bases lay in between. The CDR3 consists of 15 residues. The CDR3 reads CASSTSTGPGVEQYF. Written as DNA, the CDR3 is TGTGCCAGCAGTACCTCGACAGGCCCCGGGGTCGAGCAGTACTTC.

The sample holds a few counts of this clonotype. This sequence joins TRBV7-7 and TRBJ2-2, with 8 bases identical to TRBD1. This CDR3 is built from 16 residues. Per germline, CDR1 SSHAT and CDR2 FNYEAQ (reference sequence). With 5 bases clipped from V and 4 bases from J, the junction kept 9 bases outside the gene matches. This chain's CDR3 is CASSPKQGVGTGELFF. In DNA, the CDR3 is TGTGCCAGCAGCCCGAAACAGGGGGTTGGCACCGGGGAGCTGTTTTTT.

V and J are TRBV7-9 and TRBJ2-7; D might be TRBD2 (5 bases). In germline, CDR1 is SEHNR, CDR2 FQNEAQ (reference sequence). The CDR3 loop spans 14 amino acids. V was cut by 4 bases and J by 5 bases, with 15 bases left in between. The CDR3 loop is CASSSPVVGDEQYF. The CDR3 DNA reads as TGTGCCAGCAGCTCCCCGGTGGTGGGAGACGAGCAGTACTTC.

This clonotype was counted only a few times. The CDR3: CASSYRGVGGYTF. The CDR3 nucleotides are TGTGCCAGCAGTTACCGGGGGGTTGGCGGCTACACCTTC. The J gene is TRBJ1-2, the V gene TRBV6-5, with D possibly TRBD1 on 5 matching bases. This CDR3 has 13 residues. V was trimmed by 2 bases and J by 8 bases, leaving 12 bases between them. CDR1 is MNHEY, CDR2 SVGAGI, per germline.

The rearrangement uses TRBV7-2 and TRBJ2-3; D call uncertain. Germline V gene sequence: CDR1 SGHTA, CDR2 FQGNSA. Trimming removed 1 base at V and 2 bases at J, with 13 bases between. The CDR3 is 16 amino acids. As DNA, the CDR3 is TGTGCCAGCAGCTTAGGCATAGGGAAAATCACAGATACGCAGTATTTT. Its protein is CASSLGIGKITDTQYF. Full variable domain (missing parts from reference TRBV7-2 and TRBJ2-3): GAGVSQSPSNKVTEKGKDVELRCDPISGHTALYWYRQSLGQGLEFLIYFQGNSAPDKSGLPSDRFSAERTGGSVSTLTIQRTQQEDSAVYLCASSLGIGKITDTQYFGPGTRLTVL.

J is TRBJ2-6 and V is TRBV18; D unclear. The ends were cut back, 0 bases at V and 0 bases at J, with 9 bases in the middle. The CDR3 length is 17 residues. The germline gives CDR1 KGHSH, CDR2 LQKENI. The CDR3 protein is CASSPPTRSSGANVLTF. The CDR3 DNA sequence: TGTGCCAGCTCACCACCGACGAGGAGCTCTGGGGCCAACGTCCTGACTTTC.

The rearrangement uses TRBV12-3 or TRBV12-4 and TRBJ2-5; 7 bases are a match to TRBD2. V lost 8 bases to trimming and J lost 5 bases; unmatched junction nucleotides: 11. The CDR3 has 14 amino acids. The CDR3 spells CASRRGLFNETQYF. CDR3 bases: TGTGCCAGCCGCCGGGGACTATTCAACGAGACCCAGTACTTC.

This clonotype was found a few times. V usage is TRBV7-8 and J usage is TRBJ2-7; D might be TRBD2 (6 bases). Deletions cut 2 bases from V and 5 bases from J, with 22 bases between. This CDR3 has 17 amino acids. The germline CDR1 and CDR2 sequences are SGHVS and FQNEAQ. The chain's CDR3 is CASSLRRLVPTRDEQYF. The CDR3 DNA reads as TGTGCCAGCAGCTTAAGGCGACTAGTCCCTACTCGGGACGAGCAGTACTTC.

This clonotype was detected only a few times. The chain links TRBV5-1 to TRBJ2-5; perhaps TRBD2 as D (5 bases). Germline assignment: CDR1 SGHRS and CDR2 YFSETQ. CDR3 length equals 16 residues. V was pared by 0 bases and J by 5 bases, with 17 bases between. CDR3 sequence reads: CASSLGRVDFPETQYF. The DNA of the CDR3 is TGCGCCAGCAGCTTGGGAAGAGTGGACTTCCCGGAGACCCAGTACTTC. Combining the CDR3 with reference TRBV5-1 and TRBJ2-5 gives the whole variable domain KAGVTQTPRYLIKTRGQQVTLSCSPISGHRSVSWYQQTPGQGLQFLFEYFSETQRNKGNFPGRFSGRQFSNSRSEMNVSTLELGDSALYLCASSLGRVDFPETQYFGPGTRLLVL.